This TCR beta chain was sequenced in a study of identical twins. Findings of the study overall: The more abundant beta clonotypes in cord blood had fewer insertions, and memory repertoires did not show this.

V gave up 6 bases and J gave up 6 bases; unmatched junction bases: 2. This CDR3 contains 13 residues. This clonotype has at least ten counts. The antigen remains unidentified. MiXCR, run by TCRdb on the 5' RACE reads, gives a single entry per CDR3 protein. The sample gives hundreds of thousands of distinct CDR3 sequences, around 8.1% of which show up once; about 2% is in the top ten. The same data also contributed to another study, on yellow fever vaccine responses in identical twins.

Sequencing used memory (CD45RO+) T cells sorted from blood. The chain has TRBV12-3 or TRBV12-4 and TRBJ2-2; 9 bases agree with TRBD1. The source is a young woman in good health. The CDR3 loop reads CASRGTGSGELFF. Here the CDR3 DNA reads TGTGCCAGCAGGGGGACAGGGTCCGGGGAGCTGTTTTTT.